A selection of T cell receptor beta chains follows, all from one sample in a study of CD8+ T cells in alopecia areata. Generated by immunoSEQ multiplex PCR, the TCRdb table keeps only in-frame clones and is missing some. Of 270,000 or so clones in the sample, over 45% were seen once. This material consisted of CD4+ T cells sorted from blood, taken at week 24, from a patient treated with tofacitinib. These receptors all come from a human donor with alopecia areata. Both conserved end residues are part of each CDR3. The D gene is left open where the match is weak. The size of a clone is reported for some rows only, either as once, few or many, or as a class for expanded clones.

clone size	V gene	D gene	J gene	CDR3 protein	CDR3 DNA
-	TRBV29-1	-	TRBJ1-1	CSVVLRRGDTEAFF	TGCAGCGTTGTCCTCCGGCGGGGCGACACTGAAGCTTTCTTT
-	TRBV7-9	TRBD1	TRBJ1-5	CASSALTGIRPQHF	TGTGCCAGCAGCGCTTTGACAGGGATTCGTCCCCAGCATTTT
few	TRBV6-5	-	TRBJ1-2	CASSYRGGYTF	TGTGCCAGCAGTTACAGGGGTGGCTACACCTTC
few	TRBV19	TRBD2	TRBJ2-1	CASKRGYNEQFF	TGTGCCAGTAAGCGGGGATACAATGAGCAGTTCTTC
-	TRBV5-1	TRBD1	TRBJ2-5	CASSFSDRAMETQYF	TGCGCCAGCAGCTTTTCGGACAGGGCAATGGAGACCCAGTACTTC
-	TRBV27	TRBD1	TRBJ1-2	CASSLSTGANYGYTF	TGTGCCAGCAGTTTATCGACAGGGGCTAACTATGGCTACACCTTC
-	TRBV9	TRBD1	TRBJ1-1	CASSALNRGIGEAFF	TGTGCCAGCAGCGCACTGAACAGGGGCATTGGGGAAGCTTTCTTT
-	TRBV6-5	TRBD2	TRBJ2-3	CASRDSGGATDTQYF	TGTGCCAGCAGGGACAGCGGGGGGGCGACAGATACGCAGTATTTT
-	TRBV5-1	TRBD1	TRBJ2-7	CASSLDPGQEVEQYF	TGCGCCAGCAGCTTGGACCCGGGACAGGAGGTCGAGCAGTACTTC
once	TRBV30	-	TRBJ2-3	CAWSPRGTDTQYF	TGTGCCTGGAGCCCAAGAGGGACAGATACGCAGTATTTT
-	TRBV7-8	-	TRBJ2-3	CASIQGGADTQYF	TGTGCCAGCATTCAAGGGGGTGCTGATACGCAGTATTTT
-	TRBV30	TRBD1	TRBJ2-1	CAWSPGTGVNEQFF	TGTGCCTGGAGTCCTGGGACAGGTGTAAATGAGCAGTTCTTC
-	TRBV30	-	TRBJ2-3	CAWSRRTDTQYF	TGTGCCTGGAGCCGACGAACAGATACGCAGTATTTT
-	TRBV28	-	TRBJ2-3	CASTEDGGTDTQYF	TGTGCCAGCACCGAAGATGGGGGCACAGATACGCAGTATTTT
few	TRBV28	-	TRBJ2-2	CASSLGHTGELFF	TGTGCCAGCAGTCTCGGGCACACCGGGGAGCTGTTTTTT
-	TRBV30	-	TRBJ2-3	CAFPRGTDTQYF	TGTGCCTTCCCTCGTGGGACAGATACGCAGTATTTT
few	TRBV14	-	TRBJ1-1	CASSRTSNTEAFF	TGTGCCAGCAGCAGAACATCGAACACTGAAGCTTTCTTT
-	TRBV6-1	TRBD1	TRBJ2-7	CASSQDRTSYEQYF	TGTGCCAGCAGCCAGGACAGGACCTCCTACGAGCAGTACTTC
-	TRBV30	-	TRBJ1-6	CAWSVPQEGVPSPLHF	TGTGCCTGGAGTGTCCCTCAGGAGGGGGTGCCTTCACCCCTCCACTTT
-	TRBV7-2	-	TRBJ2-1	CASSRPTGYEQFF	TGTGCCAGCAGCCGGCCAACAGGGTATGAGCAGTTCTTC
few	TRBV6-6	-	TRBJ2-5	CASSLDRETQYF	TGTGCCAGCAGCCTGGACAGAGAGACCCAGTACTTC
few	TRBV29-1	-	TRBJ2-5	CSVVAQLKETQYF	TGCAGCGTTGTCGCACAGTTGAAAGAGACCCAGTACTTC
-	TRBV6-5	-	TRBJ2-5	CASSPTRGGLETQYF	TGTGCCAGCAGTCCAACAAGGGGGGGCCTAGAGACCCAGTACTTC
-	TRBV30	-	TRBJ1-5	CAWRPDSNQPQHF	TGTGCCTGGAGACCGGACAGCAATCAGCCCCAGCATTTT
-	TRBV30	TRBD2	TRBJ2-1	CAWNRAGLAGTGLFF	TGTGCCTGGAACCGCGCGGGACTAGCGGGTACGGGACTGTTCTTC
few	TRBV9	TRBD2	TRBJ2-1	CASSSGTSLYNEQFF	TGTGCCAGCAGCTCGGGGACTAGCCTCTACAATGAGCAGTTCTTC
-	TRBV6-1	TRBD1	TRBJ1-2	CASRTQGARVHTF	TGTGCCAGCAGAACACAGGGGGCGAGGGTCCACACCTTC
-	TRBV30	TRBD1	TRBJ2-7	CAWSGQGGVRGMPYEQYF	TGTGCCTGGAGTGGACAGGGGGGAGTCCGGGGTATGCCCTACGAGCAGTACTTC
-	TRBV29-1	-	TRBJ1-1	CSVVVIRGTEAFF	TGCAGCGTTGTCGTGATACGTGGGACTGAAGCTTTCTTT
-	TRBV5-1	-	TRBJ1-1	CASSYGRLDTEAFF	TGCGCCAGCAGTTACGGACGGTTGGACACTGAAGCTTTCTTT
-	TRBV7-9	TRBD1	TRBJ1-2	CASSPQGAVYGYTF	TGTGCCAGCAGCCCACAGGGGGCGGTTTATGGCTACACCTTC
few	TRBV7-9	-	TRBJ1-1	CASSREEREAFF	TGTGCCAGCAGCCGGGAGGAGCGAGAAGCTTTCTTT
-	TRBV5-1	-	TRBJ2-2	CASSLGQGTGELFF	TGCGCCAGCAGCTTGGGGCAGGGGACCGGGGAGCTGTTTTTT
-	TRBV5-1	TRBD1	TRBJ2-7	CASSSNRGENEQYF	TGCGCCAGCAGCTCCAACAGGGGCGAGAACGAGCAGTACTTC
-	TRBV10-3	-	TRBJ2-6	CATGRDVSSGANVLTF	TGTGCCACTGGCCGGGACGTAAGCTCTGGGGCCAACGTCCTGACTTTC
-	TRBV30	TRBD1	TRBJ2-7	CAWSGQDEQYF	TGTGCCTGGTCGGGACAGGACGAGCAGTACTTC
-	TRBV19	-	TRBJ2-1	CASRPQSGFLNEQFF	TGTGCCAGTCGGCCACAGTCAGGGTTTTTGAATGAGCAGTTCTTC
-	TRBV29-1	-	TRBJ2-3	CSVEDWGGTDTQYF	TGCAGCGTGGAGGATTGGGGGGGCACAGATACGCAGTATTTT
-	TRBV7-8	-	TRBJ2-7	CASSLSGLGLYEQYF	TGTGCCAGCAGCTTATCTGGGCTAGGGCTCTACGAGCAGTACTTC
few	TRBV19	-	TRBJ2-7	CASSIGTSSYEQYF	TGTGCCAGTAGTATAGGTACCTCATCCTACGAGCAGTACTTC
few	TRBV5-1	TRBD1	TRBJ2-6	CASSLGQGPGANVLTF	TGCGCCAGCAGCTTGGGACAGGGTCCTGGGGCCAACGTCCTGACTTTC
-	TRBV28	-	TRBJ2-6	CASSEYSGANVLTF	TGTGCCAGCAGTGAGTACTCTGGGGCCAACGTCCTGACTTTC
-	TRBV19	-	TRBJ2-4	CASSTRQNIQYF	TGTGCCAGTAGTACCAGACAGAACATTCAGTACTTC